This T cell receptor (beta chain) was identified during a study of cytomegalovirus exposure and HLA in healthy donors. Across the study: Unique TCR beta sequences numbering some 120 million came from roughly 180 million T cells in an earlier analysis. Study results and caveats: Later on, an analysis found that several of the most significant clusters appeared to be linked to common viral pathogens, which included parvovirus B19.

In the PCR, 60 Vbeta and 13 Jbeta primers were used. Per the authors' pipeline: Later reanalysis found 70 million to 95 million unique TCR beta chains, around 9.9 million of them shared. Assay: immunoSEQ multiplex PCR; the TCRdb copy retains only in-frame clones and omits some. D and trimming were read from the DNA, whereas the V and J calls and clone size are those reported in that table. Its listing shows some 75,000 clones. Worth noting for this clone: The antigen is not known.

This CDR3 spans 15 amino acids. Germline V gene lookup returns CDR1 LNHDA and CDR2 SQIVND (reference sequence). V shed 3 bases and J shed 0 bases, with 11 bases lying between them. V and J are TRBV19 and TRBJ1-1; D may be TRBD1 (5 bases). The TCR sequence derives from a man in his forties or fifties in good health and CMV-seronegative. The material sequenced was PBMCs. This CDR3 is CASSIGTGVNTEAFF. The DNA for the CDR3 is TGTGCCAGTAGTATCGGGACGGGGGTGAACACTGAAGCTTTCTTT.